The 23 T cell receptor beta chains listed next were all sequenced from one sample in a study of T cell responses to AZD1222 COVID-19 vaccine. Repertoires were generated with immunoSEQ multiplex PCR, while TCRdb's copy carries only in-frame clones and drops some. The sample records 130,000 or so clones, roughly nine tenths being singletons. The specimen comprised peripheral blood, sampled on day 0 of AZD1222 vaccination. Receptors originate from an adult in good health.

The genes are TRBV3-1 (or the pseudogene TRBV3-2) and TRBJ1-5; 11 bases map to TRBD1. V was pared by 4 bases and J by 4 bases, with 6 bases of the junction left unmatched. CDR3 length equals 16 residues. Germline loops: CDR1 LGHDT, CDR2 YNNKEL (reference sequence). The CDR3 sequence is CASSLRGTGGNQPQHF. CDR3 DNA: TGTGCCAGCAGCCTCCGGGGGACAGGGGGGAATCAGCCCCAGCATTTT.

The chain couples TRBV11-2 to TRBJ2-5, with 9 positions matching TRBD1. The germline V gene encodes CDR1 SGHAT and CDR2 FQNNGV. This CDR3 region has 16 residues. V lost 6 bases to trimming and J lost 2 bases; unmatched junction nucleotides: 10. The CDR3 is CASRATGGHLQETQYF. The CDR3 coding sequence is TGTGCCAGCAGGGCCACAGGGGGCCATCTACAAGAGACCCAGTACTTC.

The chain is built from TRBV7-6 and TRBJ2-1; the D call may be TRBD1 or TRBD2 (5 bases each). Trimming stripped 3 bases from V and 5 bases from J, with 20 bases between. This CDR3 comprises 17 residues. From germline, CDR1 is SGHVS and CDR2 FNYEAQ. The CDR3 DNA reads TGTGCCAGCAGCTTCCTTGGGTGGGGACGCGGTGACAATGAGCAGTTCTTC. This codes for CASSFLGWGRGDNEQFF.

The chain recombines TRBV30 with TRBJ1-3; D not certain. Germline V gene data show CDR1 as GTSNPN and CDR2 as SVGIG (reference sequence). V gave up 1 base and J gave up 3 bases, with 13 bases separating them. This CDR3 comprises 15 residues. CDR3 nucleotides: TGTGCCTGGAGTGACACAGCAAGACGTGGAAACACCATATATTTT. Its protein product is CAWSDTARRGNTIYF.

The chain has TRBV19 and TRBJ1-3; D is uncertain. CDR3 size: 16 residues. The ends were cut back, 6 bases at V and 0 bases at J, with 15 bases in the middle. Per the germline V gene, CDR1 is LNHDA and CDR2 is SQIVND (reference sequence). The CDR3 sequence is CASRGRLLNSGNTIYF. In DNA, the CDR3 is TGTGCCAGTAGAGGAAGACTGCTCAACTCTGGAAACACCATATATTTT.

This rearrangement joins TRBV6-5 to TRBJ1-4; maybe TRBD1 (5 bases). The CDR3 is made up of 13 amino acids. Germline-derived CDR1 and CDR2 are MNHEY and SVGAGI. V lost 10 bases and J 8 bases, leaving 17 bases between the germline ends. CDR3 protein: CATQGSIAEKLFF. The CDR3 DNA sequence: TGTGCCACGCAGGGTTCCATAGCCGAAAAACTGTTTTTT.

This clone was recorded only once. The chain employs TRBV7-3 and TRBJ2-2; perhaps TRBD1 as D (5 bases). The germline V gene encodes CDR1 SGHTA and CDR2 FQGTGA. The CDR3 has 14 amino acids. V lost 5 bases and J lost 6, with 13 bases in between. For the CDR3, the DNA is TGTGCCAGCAGCGGGGCAAGGTCCCCCGGGGAGCTGTTTTTT. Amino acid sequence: CASSGARSPGELFF.

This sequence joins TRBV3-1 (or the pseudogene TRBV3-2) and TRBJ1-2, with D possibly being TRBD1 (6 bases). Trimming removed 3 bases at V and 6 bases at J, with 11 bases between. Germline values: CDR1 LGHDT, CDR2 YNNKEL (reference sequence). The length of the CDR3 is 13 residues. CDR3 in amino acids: CASSHLRTDGYTF. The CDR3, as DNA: TGTGCCAGCAGCCATCTCAGGACAGATGGCTACACCTTC.

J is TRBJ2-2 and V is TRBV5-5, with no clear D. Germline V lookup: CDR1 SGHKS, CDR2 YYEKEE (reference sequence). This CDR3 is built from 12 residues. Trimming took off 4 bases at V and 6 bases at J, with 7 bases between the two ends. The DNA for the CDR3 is TGTGCCAGCAGCATCCCCCCCGGGGAGCTGTTTTTT. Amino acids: CASSIPPGELFF.

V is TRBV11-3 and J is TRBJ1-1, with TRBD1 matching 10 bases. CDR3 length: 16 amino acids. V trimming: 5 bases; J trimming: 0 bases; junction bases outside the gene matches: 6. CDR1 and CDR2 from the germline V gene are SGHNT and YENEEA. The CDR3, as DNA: TGTGCCAGCAGCCCGGGACAGGGGTTCATGAACACTGAAGCTTTCTTT. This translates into CASSPGQGFMNTEAFF.

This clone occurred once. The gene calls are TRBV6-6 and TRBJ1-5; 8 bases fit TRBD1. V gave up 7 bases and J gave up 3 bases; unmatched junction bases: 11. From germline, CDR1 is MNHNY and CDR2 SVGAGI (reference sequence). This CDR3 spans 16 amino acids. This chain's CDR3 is CASTDPPGGPNQPQHF. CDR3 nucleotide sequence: TGTGCCAGCACTGATCCCCCAGGGGGCCCCAATCAGCCCCAGCATTTT.

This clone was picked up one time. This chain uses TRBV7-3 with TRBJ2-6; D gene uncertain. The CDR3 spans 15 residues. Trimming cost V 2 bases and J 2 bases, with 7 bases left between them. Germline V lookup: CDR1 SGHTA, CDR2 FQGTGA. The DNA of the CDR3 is TGTGCCAGCAGCTTACAAGGTCCTGGGGCCAACGTCCTGACTTTC. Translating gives CASSLQGPGANVLTF.

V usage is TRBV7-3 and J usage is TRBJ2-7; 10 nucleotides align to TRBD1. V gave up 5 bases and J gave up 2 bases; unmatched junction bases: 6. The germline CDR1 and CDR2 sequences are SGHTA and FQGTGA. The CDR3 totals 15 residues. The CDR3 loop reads CASSRGTGAPYEQYF. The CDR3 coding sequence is TGTGCCAGCAGCCGTGGGACAGGGGCCCCCTACGAGCAGTACTTC.

CDR3 coding DNA: TGTGCCAGCATCTACCGGGACAGGGGGAGAGGCTACACCTTC. Protein: CASIYRDRGRGYTF. This chain uses TRBV28 with TRBJ1-2; 11 bases agree with TRBD1. CDR3 length equals 14 residues. Germline trimming cut 7 bases from V and 8 bases from J; bases unmatched to any gene: 9. The germline V gene has CDR1 MDHEN and CDR2 SYDVKM.

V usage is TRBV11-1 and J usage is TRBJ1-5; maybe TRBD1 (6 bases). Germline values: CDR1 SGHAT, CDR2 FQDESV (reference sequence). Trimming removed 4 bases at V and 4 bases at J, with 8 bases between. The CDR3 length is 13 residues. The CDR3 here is CASSSGENQPQHF. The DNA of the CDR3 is TGTGCCAGCAGCTCAGGGGAAAATCAGCCCCAGCATTTT.

In DNA, the CDR3 is TGTGCCAGCAGTTTAGATTCGCAGGACTTGTCCCACTTT. Its protein is CASSLDSQDLSHF. V usage is TRBV12-3 or TRBV12-4 and J usage is TRBJ1-6; D is unresolved. The ends were cut back, 1 base at V and 18 bases at J, with 16 bases in the middle. The CDR3 is 13 amino acids.

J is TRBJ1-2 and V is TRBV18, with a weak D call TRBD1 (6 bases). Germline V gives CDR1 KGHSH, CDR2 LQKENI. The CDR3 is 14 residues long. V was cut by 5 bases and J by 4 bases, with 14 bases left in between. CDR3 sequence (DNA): TGTGCCAGCTCAGGTCTGACAGGTCGCTATGGCTACACCTTC. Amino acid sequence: CASSGLTGRYGYTF.

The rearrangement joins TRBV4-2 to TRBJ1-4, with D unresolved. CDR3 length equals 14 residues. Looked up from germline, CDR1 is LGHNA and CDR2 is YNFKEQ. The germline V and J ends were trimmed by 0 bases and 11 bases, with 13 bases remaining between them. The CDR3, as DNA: TGTGCCAGCAGCCAAGAACGTTCGCCCACCAAACTGTTTTTT. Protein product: CASSQERSPTKLFF.

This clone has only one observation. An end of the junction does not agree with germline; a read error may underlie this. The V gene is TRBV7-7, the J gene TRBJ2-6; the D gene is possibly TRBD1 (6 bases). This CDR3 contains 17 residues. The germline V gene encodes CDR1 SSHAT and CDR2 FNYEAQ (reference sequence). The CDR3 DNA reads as TGTGCTAGCAGCCCAAGTACAGGGAGCTCTGGGGCCAACGTCCTGACTTTC. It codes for CASSPSTGSSGANVLTF.

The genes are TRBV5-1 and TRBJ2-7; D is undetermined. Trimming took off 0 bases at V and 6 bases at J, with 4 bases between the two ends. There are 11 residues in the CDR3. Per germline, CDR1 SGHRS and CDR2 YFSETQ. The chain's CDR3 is CASSLDSEQYF. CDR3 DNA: TGCGCCAGCAGCTTGGATAGCGAGCAGTACTTC.

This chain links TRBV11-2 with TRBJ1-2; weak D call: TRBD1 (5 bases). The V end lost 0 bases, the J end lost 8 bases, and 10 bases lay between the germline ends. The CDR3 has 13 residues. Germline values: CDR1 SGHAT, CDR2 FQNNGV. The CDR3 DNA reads TGTGCCAGCAGCTTAGAGCCAGGGAGCGGCTACACCTTC. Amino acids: CASSLEPGSGYTF.

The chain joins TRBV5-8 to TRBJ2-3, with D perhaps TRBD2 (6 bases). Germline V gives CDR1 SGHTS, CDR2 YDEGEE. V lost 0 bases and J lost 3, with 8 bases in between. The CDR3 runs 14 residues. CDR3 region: CASSLDRGTDTQYF. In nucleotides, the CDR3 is TGTGCCAGCAGCTTGGATCGGGGGACAGATACGCAGTATTTT.

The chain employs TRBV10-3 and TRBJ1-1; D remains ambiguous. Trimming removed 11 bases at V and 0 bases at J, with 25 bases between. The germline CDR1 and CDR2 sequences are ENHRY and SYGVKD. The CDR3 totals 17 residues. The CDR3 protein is CAVSRSPGIPMNTEAFF. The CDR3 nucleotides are TGTGCCGTCTCCCGTTCGCCGGGGATCCCGATGAACACTGAAGCTTTCTTT.